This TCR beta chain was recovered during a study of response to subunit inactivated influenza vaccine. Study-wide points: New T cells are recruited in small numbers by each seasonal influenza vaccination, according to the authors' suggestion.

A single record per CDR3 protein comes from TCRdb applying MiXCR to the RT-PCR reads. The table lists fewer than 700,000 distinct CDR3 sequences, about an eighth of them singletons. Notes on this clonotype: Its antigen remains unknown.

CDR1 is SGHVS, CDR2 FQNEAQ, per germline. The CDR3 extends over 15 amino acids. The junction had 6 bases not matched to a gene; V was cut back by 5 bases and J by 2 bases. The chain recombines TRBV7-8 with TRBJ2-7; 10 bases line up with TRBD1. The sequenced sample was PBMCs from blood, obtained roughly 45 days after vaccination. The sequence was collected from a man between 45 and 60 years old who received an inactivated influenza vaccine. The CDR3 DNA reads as TGTGCCAGCAGCCCCCGGACAGGGGGTCCCTACGAGCAGTACTTC. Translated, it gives CASSPRTGGPYEQYF.